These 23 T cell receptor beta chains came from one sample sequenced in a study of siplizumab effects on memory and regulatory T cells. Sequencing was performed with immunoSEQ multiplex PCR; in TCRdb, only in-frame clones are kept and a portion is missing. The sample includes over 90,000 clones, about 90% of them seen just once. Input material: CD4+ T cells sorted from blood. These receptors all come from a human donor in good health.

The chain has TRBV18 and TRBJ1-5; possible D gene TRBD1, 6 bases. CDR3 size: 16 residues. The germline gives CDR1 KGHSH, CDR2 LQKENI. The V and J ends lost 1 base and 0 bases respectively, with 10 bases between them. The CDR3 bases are TGTGCCAGCTCACCACGGGACAATTATAGCAATCAGCCCCAGCATTTT. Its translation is CASSPRDNYSNQPQHF.

CDR3: CTTSQGWDTDTQYF. The CDR3 DNA reads TGCACCACCTCACAGGGCTGGGACACAGATACGCAGTATTTT. V is TRBV1 and J is TRBJ2-3; the listed D gene, TRBD1, was not tested against the DNA. TRBV1 is a recognized pseudogene. The CDR3 loop spans 14 amino acids.

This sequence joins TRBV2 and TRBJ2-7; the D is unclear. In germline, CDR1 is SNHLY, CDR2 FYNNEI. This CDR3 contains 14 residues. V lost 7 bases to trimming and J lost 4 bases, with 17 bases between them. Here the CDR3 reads CASNLRPPLYEQYF. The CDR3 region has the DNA TGTGCCAGCAACCTACGCCCCCCACTTTACGAGCAGTACTTC.

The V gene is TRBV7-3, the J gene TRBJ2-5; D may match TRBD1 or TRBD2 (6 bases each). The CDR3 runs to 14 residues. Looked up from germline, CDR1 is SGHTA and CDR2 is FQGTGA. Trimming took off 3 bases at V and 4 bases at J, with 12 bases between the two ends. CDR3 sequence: CASSFSGGGETQYF. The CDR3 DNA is TGTGCCAGCAGCTTTAGCGGAGGGGGAGAGACCCAGTACTTC.

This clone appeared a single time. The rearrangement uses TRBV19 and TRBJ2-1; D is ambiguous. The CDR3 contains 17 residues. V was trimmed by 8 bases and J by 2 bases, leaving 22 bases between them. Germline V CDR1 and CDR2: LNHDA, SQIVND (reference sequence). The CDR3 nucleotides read TGTGCCAGTCGGGTCGTGGCCGACTTGACGGCCTACAATGAGCAGTTCTTC. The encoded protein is CASRVVADLTAYNEQFF.

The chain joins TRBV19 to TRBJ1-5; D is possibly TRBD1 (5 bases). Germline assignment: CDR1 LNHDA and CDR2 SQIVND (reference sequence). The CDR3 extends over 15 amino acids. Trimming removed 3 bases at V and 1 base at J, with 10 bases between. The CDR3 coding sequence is TGTGCCAGTAGTATCCCAGGGATGAGCAATCAGCCCCAGCATTTT. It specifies CASSIPGMSNQPQHF.

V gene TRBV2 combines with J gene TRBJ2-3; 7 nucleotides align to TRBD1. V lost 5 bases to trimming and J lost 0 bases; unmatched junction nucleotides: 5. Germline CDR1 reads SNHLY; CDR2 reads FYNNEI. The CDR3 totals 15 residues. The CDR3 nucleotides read TGTGCCAGCAGTCTACAGGGGCCGAGCACAGATACGCAGTATTTT. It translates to CASSLQGPSTDTQYF.

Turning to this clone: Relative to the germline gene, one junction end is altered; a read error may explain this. In nucleotides, the CDR3 is TGTGCCAGCAGCTCCCGGAGGTTGGAGTTCTCCCACAATGAGCAGTTCTTC. Amino acid sequence: CASSSRRLEFSHNEQFF. The chain is built from TRBV9 and TRBJ2-1; maybe TRBD2 (5 bases). Germline assignment: CDR1 SGDLS and CDR2 YYNGEE. This CDR3 comprises 17 residues.

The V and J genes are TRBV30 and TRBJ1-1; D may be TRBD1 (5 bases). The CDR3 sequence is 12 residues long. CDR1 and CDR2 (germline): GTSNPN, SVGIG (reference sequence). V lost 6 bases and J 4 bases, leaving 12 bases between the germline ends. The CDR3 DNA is TGTGCCTGTTCCCAGGGCGCCACTGAAGCTTTCTTT. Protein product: CACSQGATEAFF.

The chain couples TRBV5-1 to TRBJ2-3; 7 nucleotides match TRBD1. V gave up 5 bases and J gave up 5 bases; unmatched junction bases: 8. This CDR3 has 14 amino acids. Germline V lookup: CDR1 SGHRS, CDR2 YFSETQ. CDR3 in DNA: TGCGCCAGCAGTTCGACAGGGTCGGGAGATACGCAGTATTTT. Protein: CASSSTGSGDTQYF.

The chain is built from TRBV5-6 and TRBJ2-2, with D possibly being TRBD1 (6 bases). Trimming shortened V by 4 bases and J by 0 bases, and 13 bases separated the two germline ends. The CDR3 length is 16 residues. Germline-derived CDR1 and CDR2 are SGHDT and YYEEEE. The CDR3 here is CASSLPQGTNTGELFF. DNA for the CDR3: TGTGCCAGCAGCCTCCCACAGGGAACGAACACCGGGGAGCTGTTTTTT.

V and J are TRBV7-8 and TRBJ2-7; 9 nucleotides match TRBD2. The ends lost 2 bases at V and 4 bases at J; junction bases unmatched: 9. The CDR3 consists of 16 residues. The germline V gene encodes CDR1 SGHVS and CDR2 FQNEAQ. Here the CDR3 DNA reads TGTGCCAGCAGCTTATTTGCTAGCGGGAATACGTACGAGCAGTACTTC. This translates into CASSLFASGNTYEQYF.

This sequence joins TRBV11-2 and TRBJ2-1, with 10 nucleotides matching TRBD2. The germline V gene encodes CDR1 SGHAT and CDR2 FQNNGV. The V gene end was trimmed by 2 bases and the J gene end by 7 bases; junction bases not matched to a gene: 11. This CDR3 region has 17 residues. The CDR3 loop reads CASSLFSGAGGRNEQFF. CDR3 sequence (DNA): TGTGCCAGCAGCTTATTCTCAGGAGCGGGAGGGAGGAATGAGCAGTTCTTC.

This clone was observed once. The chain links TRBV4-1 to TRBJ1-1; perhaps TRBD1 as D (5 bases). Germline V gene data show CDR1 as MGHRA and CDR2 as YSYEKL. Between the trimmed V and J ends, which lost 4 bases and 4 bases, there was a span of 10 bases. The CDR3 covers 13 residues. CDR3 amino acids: CASSRGVTTEAFF. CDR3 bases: TGCGCCAGCAGCCGGGGGGTGACCACTGAAGCTTTCTTT.

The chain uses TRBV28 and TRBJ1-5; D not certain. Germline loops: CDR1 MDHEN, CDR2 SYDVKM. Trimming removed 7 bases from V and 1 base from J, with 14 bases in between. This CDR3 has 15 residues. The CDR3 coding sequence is TGTGCCAGCAAACCGGGAACGTGGAGCAATCAGCCCCAGCATTTT. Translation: CASKPGTWSNQPQHF.

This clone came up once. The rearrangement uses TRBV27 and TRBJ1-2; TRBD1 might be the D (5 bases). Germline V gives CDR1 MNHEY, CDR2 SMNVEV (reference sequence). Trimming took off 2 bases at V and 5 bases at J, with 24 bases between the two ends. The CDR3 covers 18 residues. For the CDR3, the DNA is TGTGCCAGCAGTTTACGAGGGGCCATATCCACCGGTTTGTATGGCTACACCTTC. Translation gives CASSLRGAISTGLYGYTF.

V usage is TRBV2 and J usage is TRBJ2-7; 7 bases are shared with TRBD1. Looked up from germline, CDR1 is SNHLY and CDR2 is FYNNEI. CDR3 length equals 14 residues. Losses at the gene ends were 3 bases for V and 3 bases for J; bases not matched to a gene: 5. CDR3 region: CASSEGQSFYEQYF. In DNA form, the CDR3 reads TGTGCCAGCAGTGAGGGACAGTCTTTCTACGAGCAGTACTTC.

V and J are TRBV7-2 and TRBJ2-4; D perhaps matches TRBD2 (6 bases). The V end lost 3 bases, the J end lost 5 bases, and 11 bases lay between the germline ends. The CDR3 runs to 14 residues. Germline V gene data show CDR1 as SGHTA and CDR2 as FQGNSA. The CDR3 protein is CASSFGGIENIQYF. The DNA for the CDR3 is TGTGCCAGCAGCTTTGGCGGGATCGAAAACATTCAGTACTTC.

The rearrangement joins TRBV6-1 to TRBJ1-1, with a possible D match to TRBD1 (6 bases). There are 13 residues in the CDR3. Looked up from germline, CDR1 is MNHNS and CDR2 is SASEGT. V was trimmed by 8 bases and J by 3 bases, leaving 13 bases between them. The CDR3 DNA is TGTGCCAGCGGGGGGCAGGGGTACACTGAAGCTTTCTTT. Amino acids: CASGGQGYTEAFF.

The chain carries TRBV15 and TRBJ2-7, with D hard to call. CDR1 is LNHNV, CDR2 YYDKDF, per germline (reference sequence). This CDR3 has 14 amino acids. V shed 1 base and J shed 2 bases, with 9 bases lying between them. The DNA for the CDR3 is TGTGCCACCAGCAGAGGACGGCATACCTACGAGCAGTACTTC. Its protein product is CATSRGRHTYEQYF.

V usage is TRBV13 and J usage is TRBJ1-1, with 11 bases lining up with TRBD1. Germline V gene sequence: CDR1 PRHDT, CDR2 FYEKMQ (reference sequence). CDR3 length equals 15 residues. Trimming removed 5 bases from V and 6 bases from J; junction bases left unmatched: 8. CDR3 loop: CASSPDRGPIPEAFF. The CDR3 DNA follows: TGTGCCAGCAGCCCGGACAGGGGGCCTATCCCTGAAGCTTTCTTT. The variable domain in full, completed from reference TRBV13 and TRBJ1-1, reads AAGVIQSPRHLIKEKRETATLKCYPIPRHDTVYWYQQGPGQDPQFLISFYEKMQSDKGSIPDRFSAQQFSDYHSELNMSSLELGDSALYFCASSPDRGPIPEAFFGQGTRLTVV.

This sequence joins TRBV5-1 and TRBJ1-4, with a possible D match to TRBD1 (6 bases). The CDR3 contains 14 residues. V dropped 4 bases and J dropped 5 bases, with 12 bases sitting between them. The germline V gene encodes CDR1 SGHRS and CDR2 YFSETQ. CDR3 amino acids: CASSLQGKNEKLFF. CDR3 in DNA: TGCGCCAGCAGCCTACAGGGAAAGAATGAAAAACTGTTTTTT.

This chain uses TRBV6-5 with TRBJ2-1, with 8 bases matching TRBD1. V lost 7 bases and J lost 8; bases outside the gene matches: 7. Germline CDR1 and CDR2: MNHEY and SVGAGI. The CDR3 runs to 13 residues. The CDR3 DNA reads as TGTGCCAGCAACCTACAGGGGGAGGATGAGCAGTTCTTC. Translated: CASNLQGEDEQFF.